Here is one TCR beta chain with its context. What antigen it recognizes has not been identified. No base quality values were provided; no much bigger clone lies one nucleotide off. This specimen comes from a study of T-cell memory formation after mild COVID-19 (dated by TCRdb to the early 2020s). Concerning the study at large: TCR sequence clusters from the two donors were largely donor specific. In a couple of donors, T-cell clones that expanded and contracted after mild COVID-19 were tracked by sequencing TCRalpha and TCRbeta repertoires over time. The cohort comprised two young, previously healthy adult volunteers, one female and one male.

The CDR3, from cysteine to phenylalanine, totals 13 residues. Here the CDR3 DNA is all that survives: 39 bases in frame from base 1. CDR1 and CDR2 are read off the germline V gene as KGHSH and LQKENI. V has 3 bases trimmed and J has 6 bases trimmed; junction bases matching no gene number 5. Beyond this particular receptor, the publication reports: SARS-CoV-2 specificity of the second-wave clones peaking on day 37 was not confirmed. From day 15 to 85, contracting clones showed balanced CD4/CD8 phenotypes, whereas a second wave of clones that expanded from day 15 to 37 leaned towards CD4+. Contracting CD4+ clones turned up mainly in the CM and EM memory subsets, whereas EMRA was where CD8+ clones were enriched. Some responding clones were detected in pre-infection memory, which suggested that pre-existing cross-reactive memory T cells had joined the SARS-CoV-2 response. The study included only a couple of mild cases, and larger cohorts that include severe cases with pre-infection samples were judged to be necessary.

Sequencing relied on an Illumina NovaSeq 6000. cDNA libraries for TCRalpha and TCRbeta were prepared by 5'RACE using constant-segment primers, with sample barcodes and unique molecular identifiers added. RNA was extracted from every sample with Trizol reagent. Amplification of the libraries took two PCR steps, and the second step added a second sample barcode plus Illumina TruSeq adapters. Sequencing of the libraries was done on an Illumina NovaSeq, producing 2 x 150 bp paired-end reads. In the source study's methods: With migec v1.2.7, reads were demultiplexed and then collapsed into UMI-guided consensus sequences. Using mixcr v2.1.11, the UMI consensuses were aligned to TRA and TRB V and J templates and assembled into clonotypes. A clonotype was counted as expanded or contracted only when both edgeR and NoisET called the clonotype significant, with the noise models trained on biological replicates. For edgeR calls, the cutoffs were a false discovery rate-adjusted p below 0.01 and a log2 fold-change threshold of 1. As an exploratory analysis of dynamics, max-normalized trajectories of the 1000 most abundant clonotypes were examined with PCA combined with hierarchical clustering. Each responding clone was given a CD4 or CD8 phenotype based on the CD4+ and CD8+ repertoires, which had been sequenced separately. The public reads were run again by TCRdb, first through fastp at Q25 and then through MiXCR, and only productive beta chains were kept. Every entry covers one CDR3 protein and lists the most common genes and DNA from its rows. What appears here as the V and J calls and clone size reflects TCRdb's work, not the paper's. In this sample the table shows 450,000 to 650,000 distinct CDR3 sequences, roughly 20% of which occur a single time. Together, the top ten hold about an eighth of the sample.

Ficoll-Paque density gradient centrifugation was the method used to isolate PBMCs. Material for sequencing was PBMCs or a T cell subset sorted from them (not recorded which). Recombination connected TRBV18 to TRBJ2-7; 7 nucleotides in the junction match TRBD1. This TCR derives from an adult woman who had mild COVID-19 (a few samples of this study predate the infection). The sample titles of this study are shuffled in the database, so cell type and time point are left out; the donor was told from shared clones. Read as DNA, the sequence is TGTGCCAGCTCACCTGGGACAGACTTCGAGCAGTACTTC. It translates to CASSPGTDFEQYF.